This T cell receptor beta chain derives from a study of shared clonotypes between healthy human individuals. Source study methods: Owing to the provision of junction-only sequences devoid of quality scores by immunoSEQ, filtering differed. The assay was immunoSEQ multiplex PCR, and TCRdb's table has in-frame clones only and misses some. The DNA gave D and trimming, while V, J and clone size come from that table. The sample yields millions of clones, more than 90% seen once. Notes on the study in general: It was observed that roughly 4.8% of naive CD4 clonotypes were shared across several donors.

About this clone itself: Its antigen is not known.

This CDR3 has 14 amino acids. V lost 6 bases and J lost 1, with 9 bases in between. The germline CDR1 and CDR2 sequences are MNHEY and SVGAGI. The clonotype comes from a man aged 18 to 35 in good health. The J gene is TRBJ2-2, the V gene TRBV6-5; D unclear. The material sequenced was naive CD4+ T cells sorted from blood. The subset was: CD45RA+ positively selected. The CDR3 nucleotides are TGTGCCAGCAGACTAAGGGTGAACACCGGGGAGCTGTTTTTT. This gives the protein CASRLRVNTGELFF.